These T cell receptor beta chains were read from a single sample in a study of cytomegalovirus exposure and HLA in healthy donors. Profiling relied on immunoSEQ multiplex PCR, and the TCRdb table lists in-frame clones only, not all of them. The table lists more than 130,000 clones, 80% of them singletons. Material for sequencing was PBMCs. These receptors all come from a man aged 35 to 55 in good health and CMV-seropositive. Each CDR3 is given with its conserved first and last residue.

v_call cdr3_aa
TRBV4-1 CASSLRTSAYEQYF
TRBV27 CASSPWTAPNEQFF
TRBV19 CASSTDRTGGKGQPQHF
TRBV5-1 CASSLETQGTGELFF
TRBV30 CAWSSGTSVVNEQFF
TRBV10-3 CAISEIRAEDSYTQYF
TRBV4-1 CASSTRLAGGLGAYEQYF
TRBV30 CAWRGTSAAPWGYEQYF
TRBV2 CASSPTGYLYEQYF
TRBV6-5 CASSYSTEFYGYTF
TRBV28 CASSTPGTGGDEKLFF
TRBV5-1 CASSPTPTGGLKSNGYTF
TRBV27 CASSSARLSLHF
TRBV19 CASSLLAAETQYF
TRBV4-1 CASSQGSRINNEQFF
TRBV7-9 CARGLADNSGANVLTF
TRBV27 CASSKGTAFQPQHF
TRBV5-1 CASSPQGSGGELFF
TRBV30 CAWRTSGDGELFF
TRBV5-1 CASSLVGQGRSNYGYTF
TRBV4-1 CASSPRVTTGGGGYTF
TRBV2 CASKGDRARNQPQHF
TRBV7-9 CASSVRTGGEKLFF
TRBV15 CATSMRRGPGVEQFF
TRBV2 CASSLQGAQADTQYF
TRBV30 CAWSEGDFYGYTF
TRBV29-1 CSVEALGTVNTEAFF
TRBV6-1 CASSDGGGAFYEQYF
TRBV28 CASSLSQGRHEQYF
TRBV19 CASMDRAVVTEAFF
TRBV6-5 CASSFTTVSSEAFF
TRBV11-3 CASSLGGSGGHGELFF
TRBV4-3 CASSQEAGWGTGVPEKLFF